This TCR beta chain was observed in a study of blood T cells in healthy people across ages. Turning to this clonotype: The antigen is undetermined.

The V gene lost 3 bases and the J gene lost 6 bases, with 19 bases spanning the gap. The CDR3 is made up of 15 amino acids. Germline V gene sequence: CDR1 DFQATT, CDR2 SNEGSKA (reference sequence). The study, taken as a whole, reports: Diversity estimated from one million T cells was considered an underestimate. Researchers report that TCR beta diversity correlated strongly with naive T cell percentage.

A J-beta primer mix and a sample-barcoded 5' primer were used in a second PCR of roughly 6 to 12 cycles. TCRdb fed the 5' RACE reads into MiXCR, producing one record per CDR3 protein. Of around 710,000 distinct CDR3 sequences listed, around 46% are singletons. The sample taken for sequencing was blood. The chain has TRBV20-1 and TRBJ2-3, with D tentatively TRBD1 or TRBD2 (5 bases each). This sequence was found in a woman in her sixties or seventies in good health. The CDR3 nucleotides are TGCAGTGCTAGCTACCAGCCAGGGCGGGTGGATACGCAGTATTTT. It specifies CSASYQPGRVDTQYF.